This entry lists 26 T cell receptor beta chains sequenced from one sample in a study of T cells in Graves' hyperthyroidism and ophthalmopathy. Amplification of TCR beta CDR3 regions used RNA as the template. In the first-round RT-PCR of the TCR CDR3, the HTBI primer set was used. Using its own MiXCR run on the multiplex PCR reads, TCRdb lists one record per CDR3 protein. This sample has a few hundred thousand distinct CDR3 sequences, with more than 14% found just once. Sequencing was carried out using blood. The receptors were sampled from a woman aged 25 to 39 with Graves' ophthalmopathy.

This clonotype was recorded many times. The chain carries TRBV3-1 and TRBJ2-5; a possible D gene is TRBD1 (5 bases). The CDR3 has 14 amino acids. Germline V gene sequence: CDR1 LGHDT, CDR2 YNNKEL (reference sequence). V shed 5 bases and J shed 2 bases, with 12 bases lying between them. This CDR3 is CASSSGITQETQYF. In DNA, the CDR3 is TGTGCCAGCAGCTCAGGGATAACACAAGAGACCCAGTACTTC.

This clonotype occurred many times. The rearrangement uses TRBV7-2 and TRBJ2-5; D gene unclear. There are 10 residues in the CDR3. Between the trimmed V and J ends, which lost 6 bases and 11 bases, there was a span of 10 bases. Germline CDR1 is SGHTA and CDR2 is FQGNSA. The CDR3 is CASRTGLQYF. In DNA form, the CDR3 reads TGTGCCAGCAGGACGGGTCTTCAGTACTTC. The whole variable domain, remainder taken from reference TRBV7-2 and TRBJ2-5, is GAGVSQSPSNKVTEKGKDVELRCDPISGHTALYWYRQSLGQGLEFLIYFQGNSAPDKSGLPSDRFSAERTGGSVSTLTIQRTQQEDSAVYLCASRTGLQYFGPGTRLLVL.

This clonotype appeared many times. The chain couples TRBV27 to TRBJ2-7; the D gene could be TRBD1 or TRBD2 (6 bases each). The CDR3 spans 16 residues. From germline, CDR1 is MNHEY and CDR2 SMNVEV (reference sequence). V gave up 2 bases and J gave up 5 bases, with 19 bases separating them. CDR3 DNA: TGTGCCAGCAGTTTAAGGGGGGCCAGAAGGATTGACGAGCAGTACTTC. Translation: CASSLRGARRIDEQYF.

This CDR3 is CASSWLAGGSVHEQYF. CDR3 bases: TGTGCCAGCAGTTGGCTAGCGGGAGGATCGGTCCACGAGCAGTACTTC. The chain is built from TRBV2 and TRBJ2-7; TRBD2 agrees at 11 bases. V shed 5 bases, J shed 5 bases, and the junction held 11 bases outside the gene matches. CDR1 SNHLY and CDR2 FYNNEI come from the germline V gene. The CDR3 totals 16 residues. The whole variable domain, remainder taken from reference TRBV2 and TRBJ2-7, is EPEVTQTPSHQVTQMGQEVILRCVPISNHLYFYWYRQILGQKVEFLVSFYNNEISEKSEIFDDQFSVERPDGSNFTLKIRSTKLEDSAMYFCASSWLAGGSVHEQYFGPGTRLTVT.

There are a few counts of this clonotype. V is TRBV6-1 and J is TRBJ1-2, with 7 bases lining up with TRBD1. CDR1 is MNHNS, CDR2 SASEGT, per germline. The CDR3 consists of 13 residues. The J segment lost 0 bases and the V segment lost 11 bases, leaving 6 bases of the junction unmatched. The CDR3 loop reads CAVDRDSNYGYTF. CDR3 nucleotide sequence: TGTGCCGTAGACAGGGATTCTAACTATGGCTACACCTTC.

This clonotype was observed many times. V is TRBV6-1 and J is TRBJ2-7; D not certain. V gave up 0 bases and J gave up 3 bases, with 12 bases separating them. The CDR3 extends over 15 amino acids. Germline values: CDR1 MNHNS, CDR2 SASEGT. CDR3 amino acids: CASSEAASRVYEQYF. CDR3 nucleotides: TGTGCCAGCAGTGAAGCAGCATCTCGAGTCTACGAGCAGTACTTC.

The gene calls are TRBV12-3 or TRBV12-4 and TRBJ2-3; 11 bases align to TRBD2. The J segment lost 0 bases and the V segment lost 5 bases, leaving 4 bases of the junction unmatched. This CDR3 is 16 amino acids long. The CDR3 loop is CASSDGTSGSTDTQYF. The DNA of the CDR3 is TGTGCCAGCAGTGATGGGACTAGCGGAAGCACAGATACGCAGTATTTT.

The rearrangement uses TRBV6-5 and TRBJ1-5; 11 bases match TRBD1. The CDR3 runs 16 residues. The V and J ends lost 0 bases and 7 bases, in that order; junction bases with no gene match: 5. Germline V gene lookup returns CDR1 MNHEY and CDR2 SVGAGI. For the CDR3, the DNA is TGTGCCAGCAGTTACTCCGGACAGGGGGCAATCCAGCCCCAGCATTTT. As protein: CASSYSGQGAIQPQHF.

This clonotype has ten or more counts. The missing conserved phenylalanine or tryptophan at the end of this CDR3 makes a read error likely. The rearrangement uses TRBV18 and TRBJ1-1; 7 bases are a match to TRBD1. Looked up from germline, CDR1 is KGHSH and CDR2 is LQKENI. V trimming: 7 bases; J trimming: 5 bases; junction bases outside the gene matches: 10. The CDR3 length is 14 residues. The CDR3 loop reads CASFKGGMGTEAFL. The CDR3 DNA reads TGTGCCAGCTTCAAAGGGGGCATGGGAACTGAAGCTTTCCTT.

There are many counts of this clonotype. The chain joins TRBV19 to TRBJ2-7; unclear D gene. V was clipped by 3 bases and J by 4 bases, with 10 bases between them. Germline V gene data show CDR1 as LNHDA and CDR2 as SQIVND (reference sequence). The CDR3 totals 13 residues. CDR3 residues: CASSIRPRYEQYF. The CDR3 coding sequence is TGTGCCAGTAGTATCCGCCCGAGGTACGAGCAGTACTTC.

Points on this clonotype: A much bigger clone sits one base away, suggesting this may be a read error. This rearrangement joins TRBV27 to TRBJ2-7; D is tentatively TRBD1 or TRBD2 (5 bases each). The germline V gene encodes CDR1 MNHEY and CDR2 SMNVEV (reference sequence). The CDR3 runs 12 residues. V lost 6 bases, J lost 5 bases, and 11 bases lay in between. CDR3 nucleotides: TGTGCCAGCAGGGAACGGGGCCACGAGCAGTACTTC. Translating gives CASRERGHEQYF.

This clonotype was found many times. This chain uses TRBV5-6 with TRBJ2-1, with D perhaps TRBD2 (6 bases). The CDR3 is 13 residues long. Looked up from germline, CDR1 is SGHDT and CDR2 is YYEEEE. The V and J ends lost 10 bases and 2 bases respectively, with 13 bases between them. The CDR3 protein is CAGGAGTYNEQFF. The CDR3 DNA reads as TGTGCCGGAGGGGCGGGGACCTACAATGAGCAGTTCTTC. Supplemented by reference TRBV5-6 and TRBJ2-1, the full variable domain reads DAGVTQSPTHLIKTRGQQVTLRCSPKSGHDTVSWYQQALGQGPQFIFQYYEEEERQRGNFPDRFSGHQFPNYSSELNVNALLLGDSALYLCAGGAGTYNEQFFGPGTRLTVL.

A remark on this clonotype: With a much larger clone just one base away, this may be a read error. The V and J genes are TRBV24-1 and TRBJ1-1; D ambiguous. This CDR3 contains 14 residues. The V gene's germline CDR1 is KGHDR and CDR2 SFDVKD. V shed 4 bases and J shed 1 base, with 9 bases lying between them. In nucleotides, the CDR3 is TGTGCCACCAGTGACCCGGCAGAGAACACTGAAGCTTTCTTT. Amino acids: CATSDPAENTEAFF.

This clonotype was counted between two and nine times. The rearrangement joins TRBV25-1 to TRBJ2-7, with D hard to call. The CDR3 has 13 residues. V was cut by 7 bases and J by 3 bases, with 13 bases left in between. Germline V gene data show CDR1 as MGHDK and CDR2 as SYGVNS. CDR3 sequence (DNA): TGTGCCAGCAATGGAGAGTACAGCTACGAGCAGTACTTC. Translation: CASNGEYSYEQYF.

This clonotype was counted only a few times. This chain uses TRBV12-3 or TRBV12-4 with TRBJ2-7, with D possibly matching TRBD2 (6 bases). Trimming removed 3 bases from V and 9 bases from J, with 24 bases in between. The CDR3 runs to 16 residues. CDR3 in amino acids: CASSLVGPGPLGGQYF. Written as DNA, the CDR3 is TGTGCCAGCAGTTTGGTGGGGCCAGGCCCCCTGGGGGGGCAGTACTTC.

This clonotype was seen a few times. This chain joins TRBV6-1 and TRBJ2-1; a possible D gene is TRBD2 (7 bases). Germline V CDR1 and CDR2: MNHNS, SASEGT. The CDR3 consists of 14 residues. The germline V and J ends were trimmed by 0 bases and 9 bases, with 12 bases remaining between them. The CDR3 sequence is CASSEARGAGEQFF. CDR3 nucleotide sequence: TGTGCCAGCAGTGAAGCCCGGGGGGCCGGTGAGCAGTTCTTC.

This clonotype was detected only a few times. The chain uses TRBV20-1 and TRBJ2-3, with D perhaps TRBD2 (5 bases). The CDR3 totals 18 residues. In germline, CDR1 is DFQATT, CDR2 SNEGSKA (reference sequence). The V end lost 3 bases, the J end lost 2 bases, and 24 bases lay between the germline ends. The CDR3 reads CSASTPLLQSGNTDTQYF. Written as DNA, the CDR3 is TGCAGTGCTAGTACCCCCTTGTTACAGTCGGGAAACACAGATACGCAGTATTTT.

This clonotype was seen at least ten times. V and J are TRBV30 and TRBJ2-7; 7 nucleotides match TRBD2. The CDR3 loop spans 13 amino acids. The V and J ends lost 3 bases and 2 bases, in that order; junction bases with no gene match: 4. Germline CDR1 GTSNPN, CDR2 SVGIG (reference sequence). The CDR3 DNA reads as TGTGCCTGGAGCTCTCGGGGGGCCTACGAGCAGTACTTC. It codes for CAWSSRGAYEQYF.

This clonotype was observed at least ten times. This sequence joins TRBV7-3 and TRBJ2-1; TRBD2 matches 13 bases. This CDR3 region has 19 residues. The germline V gene encodes CDR1 SGHTA and CDR2 FQGTGA. The junction had 10 bases not matched to a gene; V was cut back by 5 bases and J by 0 bases. CDR3 sequence reads: CASSPQTSGGTSSYNEQFF. The CDR3 DNA reads as TGTGCCAGCAGCCCTCAGACTAGCGGGGGGACGAGCTCCTACAATGAGCAGTTCTTC.

This clonotype was detected ten times or more. This rearrangement joins TRBV7-8 to TRBJ1-2, with a weak D call TRBD1 (5 bases). The V and J ends lost 1 base and 2 bases respectively, with 11 bases between them. The CDR3 extends over 15 amino acids. Germline CDR1 SGHVS, CDR2 FQNEAQ. The CDR3 sequence is CASSLVVGGNYGYTF. The CDR3, as DNA: TGTGCCAGCAGCTTAGTTGTGGGGGGGAACTATGGCTACACCTTC.

This clonotype was found many times. In DNA form, the CDR3 reads TGTGCCTGGAACCGGGGAACGTCCTACAATGAGCAGTTCTTC. Its protein is CAWNRGTSYNEQFF. V gene TRBV30 combines with J gene TRBJ2-1, with D perhaps TRBD2 (5 bases). Germline CDR1 reads GTSNPN; CDR2 reads SVGIG (reference sequence). Trimming took off 4 bases at V and 1 base at J, with 11 bases between the two ends. The CDR3 spans 14 residues.

Ten or more counts support this clonotype. This chain connects TRBV7-2 to TRBJ2-5; D gene unclear. Trimming took off 3 bases at V and 5 bases at J, with 4 bases between the two ends. Germline V lookup: CDR1 SGHTA, CDR2 FQGNSA. The CDR3 consists of 11 residues. CDR3 residues: CASSLWETQYF. In DNA, the CDR3 is TGTGCCAGCAGCTTGTGGGAGACCCAGTACTTC.

The chain recombines TRBV25-1 with TRBJ2-2; 8 nucleotides agree with TRBD1. CDR3 length: 18 residues. Unmatched junction bases numbered 14, after V lost 8 bases and J lost 0 bases. Germline CDR1 MGHDK, CDR2 SYGVNS. CDR3 residues: CASRGSGGGKPNTGELFF. CDR3 sequence (DNA): TGTGCCAGCCGGGGCTCAGGGGGCGGGAAACCGAACACCGGGGAGCTGTTTTTT.

The table lists this clonotype with many counts. The chain couples TRBV12-3 or TRBV12-4 to TRBJ1-1; tentatively, D is TRBD1 (6 bases). The CDR3 has 14 amino acids. The germline V and J ends were trimmed by 6 bases and 3 bases, with 14 bases remaining between them. The CDR3 loop is CASRLTGLDTEAFF. CDR3 DNA: TGTGCCAGCAGGCTAACAGGGTTGGACACTGAAGCTTTCTTT.

This clonotype was detected only once. This chain uses TRBV6-4 with TRBJ2-3, with D perhaps assigned TRBD1 or TRBD2 (6 bases each). The germline CDR1 and CDR2 sequences are MRHNA and SNTAGT. The CDR3 has 12 residues. Trimming stripped 10 bases from V and 8 bases from J, with 16 bases between. CDR3 nucleotide sequence: TGTGCCACCTCGAATGAGGGGGGTACGCAGTATTTT. Encoded protein: CATSNEGGTQYF.

This clonotype was found many times. This chain joins TRBV30 and TRBJ1-2, with 11 bases identical to TRBD1. The CDR3 extends over 15 amino acids. J gave up 6 bases and V 3 bases, and 9 bases lay outside the gene matches. Looked up from germline, CDR1 is GTSNPN and CDR2 is SVGIG (reference sequence). DNA for the CDR3: TGTGCCTGGAGGAGGGACAGGGGGATTTTAAATGGCTACACCTTC. This translates into CAWRRDRGILNGYTF.